One sample yielded the 9 T cell receptor beta chains listed below, sequenced in a study of siplizumab effects on memory and regulatory T cells. TCRdb's copy holds only in-frame clones and misses some; the assay was immunoSEQ multiplex PCR. The data contain tens of thousands of clones, more than 85% of them seen just once; the ten biggest clones take up roughly 7.1%. Sequenced sample: CD8+ T cells sorted from blood. Receptor source: a human donor in good health.

The chain links TRBV4-2 to TRBJ2-7; D assignment may be TRBD1 or TRBD2 (5 bases each). Per germline, CDR1 LGHNA and CDR2 YNFKEQ. The CDR3 has 18 amino acids. V gave up 0 bases and J gave up 0 bases, with 18 bases separating them. The CDR3: CASSQDPSGTLSSYEQYF. The CDR3 DNA reads as TGTGCCAGCAGCCAAGATCCTTCCGGGACCCTGAGCTCCTACGAGCAGTACTTC.

This CDR3 is CAWSVLGAGGDYGYTF. The CDR3 coding sequence is TGTGCCTGGAGTGTACTAGGGGCAGGGGGGGACTATGGCTACACCTTC. The V call is TRBV30, the J call TRBJ1-2, with 7 positions matching TRBD1. The CDR3 covers 16 residues. The trim removed 0 bases at V and 3 bases at J, leaving 10 bases unmatched. The germline gives CDR1 GTSNPN, CDR2 SVGIG (reference sequence).

The chain links TRBV6-6 to TRBJ2-5; 7 bases are a match to TRBD2. This CDR3 is 16 amino acids long. With V trimmed by 0 bases and J by 5 bases, 9 bases remained unmatched. The germline CDR1 and CDR2 sequences are MNHNY and SVGAGI (reference sequence). DNA of the CDR3: TGTGCCAGCAGTTACTCGTTGAGACTAGCTTCGGAGACCCAGTACTTC. Translating gives CASSYSLRLASETQYF.

The chain combines TRBV7-8 with TRBJ1-1, with D unclear. The CDR3 sequence is 13 residues long. Germline V gene sequence: CDR1 SGHVS, CDR2 FQNEAQ. Trimming removed 5 bases at V and 7 bases at J, with 14 bases between. CDR3 nucleotides: TGTGCCAGCAGCCTGGGCCCAGCTCTTGAAGCTTTCTTT. Its translation is CASSLGPALEAFF.

The chain uses TRBV10-3 and TRBJ2-7; tentatively, D is TRBD1 (5 bases). The CDR3 spans 13 residues. V dropped 6 bases and J dropped 2 bases, with 11 bases sitting between them. The germline V gene has CDR1 ENHRY and CDR2 SYGVKD. CDR3 residues: CAISGQGTYEQYF. The CDR3 bases are TGTGCCATCAGCGGCCAGGGAACCTACGAGCAGTACTTC.

The chain recombines TRBV5-1 with TRBJ2-5, with D tentatively TRBD1 (5 bases). CDR3 length: 15 residues. Germline-derived CDR1 and CDR2 are SGHRS and YFSETQ. V lost 3 bases and J lost 5, with 17 bases in between. The DNA of the CDR3 is TGCGCCAGCAGCTCTTTTGGGGCTTACTCCGAGACCCAGTACTTC. The encoded protein is CASSSFGAYSETQYF.

This clone was counted only a few times. J is TRBJ1-1 and V is TRBV2; no reliable D call. The V gene's germline CDR1 is SNHLY and CDR2 FYNNEI. The CDR3 has 14 amino acids. The ends were cut back, 1 base at V and 6 bases at J, with 12 bases in the middle. In DNA form, the CDR3 reads TGTGCCAGCAGTGAAGGACGGTACTTCTCTGAAGCTTTCTTT. It yields the protein CASSEGRYFSEAFF.

This sequence joins TRBV5-6 and TRBJ2-7, with TRBD2 identical over 13 bases. This CDR3 has 15 amino acids. Germline assignment: CDR1 SGHDT and CDR2 YYEEEE. V lost 4 bases to trimming and J lost 5 bases; unmatched junction nucleotides: 6. The CDR3 protein is CASSHVLAGGNEQYF. The CDR3 DNA is TGTGCCAGCAGCCACGTACTAGCGGGAGGGAACGAGCAGTACTTC.

This clone was seen more than once but under ten times. This chain uses TRBV11-3 with TRBJ1-1, with D unresolved. This CDR3 is 11 amino acids long. Germline CDR1 SGHNT, CDR2 YENEEA. V was clipped by 0 bases and J by 4 bases, with 0 bases between them. This CDR3 is CASSLDTEAFF. CDR3 in DNA: TGTGCCAGCAGCTTAGACACTGAAGCTTTCTTT.